What follows are 3 T cell receptor beta chains derived from one specimen sequenced in a study of shared clonotypes between healthy human individuals. The repertoire was sequenced with immunoSEQ multiplex PCR; TCRdb's copy has only in-frame clones and lacks some. Of about 2.3 million clones in the sample, more than 85% are singletons; the top ten hold under 0.45%. Sample: naive CD4+ T cells from PBMCs. Indicated subset: CD45RA+ positively selected. These receptors came from a man younger than 30 in good health. Some clones in this sample may be carry-over from other donors' samples.

The V call is TRBV30, the J call TRBJ1-1, with D possibly matching TRBD1 (5 bases). Between the trimmed V and J ends, which lost 0 bases and 0 bases, there was a span of 20 bases. The CDR3 is 18 residues long. The germline gives CDR1 GTSNPN, CDR2 SVGIG (reference sequence). CDR3 sequence (DNA): TGTGCCTGGAGTGTACGAGTGGGTCAGGGAGCCTTGAACACTGAAGCTTTCTTT. Its translation is CAWSVRVGQGALNTEAFF.

The genes are TRBV7-2 and TRBJ1-2, with 9 bases identical to TRBD1. The CDR3 extends over 17 amino acids. CDR1 is SGHTA and CDR2 is FQGNSA in the germline V gene. The J segment lost 2 bases and the V segment lost 1 base, leaving 8 bases of the junction unmatched. The CDR3 spells CASSLGGTGNANYGYTF. The CDR3 DNA follows: TGTGCCAGCAGCTTAGGGGGGACAGGGAACGCAAACTATGGCTACACCTTC. The whole variable domain, filled in from reference TRBV7-2 and TRBJ1-2, reads GAGVSQSPSNKVTEKGKDVELRCDPISGHTALYWYRQSLGQGLEFLIYFQGNSAPDKSGLPSDRFSAERTGGSVSTLTIQRTQQEDSAVYLCASSLGGTGNANYGYTFGSGTRLTVV.

The gene calls are TRBV11-3 and TRBJ2-3; TRBD2 matches 7 bases. In germline, CDR1 is SGHNT, CDR2 YENEEA. The J segment lost 0 bases and the V segment lost 0 bases, leaving 0 bases of the junction unmatched. This CDR3 region has 15 residues. This CDR3 reads CASSLEGGSTDTQYF. The CDR3 coding sequence is TGTGCCAGCAGCTTAGAGGGGGGGAGCACAGATACGCAGTATTTT.